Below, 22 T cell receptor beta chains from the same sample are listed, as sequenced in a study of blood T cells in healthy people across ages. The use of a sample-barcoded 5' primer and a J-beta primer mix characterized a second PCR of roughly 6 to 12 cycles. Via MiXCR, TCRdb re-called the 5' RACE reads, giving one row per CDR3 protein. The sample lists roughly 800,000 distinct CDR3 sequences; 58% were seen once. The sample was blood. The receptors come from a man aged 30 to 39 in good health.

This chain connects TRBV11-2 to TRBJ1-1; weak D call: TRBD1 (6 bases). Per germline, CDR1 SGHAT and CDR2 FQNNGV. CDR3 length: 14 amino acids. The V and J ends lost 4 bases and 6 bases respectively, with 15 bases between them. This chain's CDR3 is CASSWQGIGAEAFF. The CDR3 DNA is TGTGCCAGCAGCTGGCAGGGGATAGGTGCTGAAGCTTTCTTT. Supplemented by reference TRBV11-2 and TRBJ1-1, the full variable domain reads EAGVAQSPRYKIIEKRQSVAFWCNPISGHATLYWYQQILGQGPKLLIQFQNNGVVDDSQLPKDRFSAERLKGVDSTLKIQPAKLEDSAVYLCASSWQGIGAEAFFGQGTRLTVV.

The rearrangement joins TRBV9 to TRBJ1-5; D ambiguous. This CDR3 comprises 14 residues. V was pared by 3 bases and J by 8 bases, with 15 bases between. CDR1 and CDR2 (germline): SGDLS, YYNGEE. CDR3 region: CASSASGGFEPQHF. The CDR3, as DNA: TGTGCCAGCAGCGCGTCTGGTGGTTTTGAGCCCCAGCATTTT.

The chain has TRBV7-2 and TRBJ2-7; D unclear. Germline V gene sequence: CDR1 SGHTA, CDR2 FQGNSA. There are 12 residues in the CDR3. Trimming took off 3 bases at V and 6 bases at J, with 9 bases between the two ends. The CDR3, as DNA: TGTGCCAGCAGCTTGATCGGGCGCGAGCAGTACTTC. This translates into CASSLIGREQYF.

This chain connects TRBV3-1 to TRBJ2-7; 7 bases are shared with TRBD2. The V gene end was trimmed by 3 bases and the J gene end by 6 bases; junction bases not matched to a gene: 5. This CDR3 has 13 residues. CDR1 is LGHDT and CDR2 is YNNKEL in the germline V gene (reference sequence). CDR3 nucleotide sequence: TGTGCCAGCAGCCAGGAACTAGCGTTCGAGCAGTACTTC. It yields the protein CASSQELAFEQYF.

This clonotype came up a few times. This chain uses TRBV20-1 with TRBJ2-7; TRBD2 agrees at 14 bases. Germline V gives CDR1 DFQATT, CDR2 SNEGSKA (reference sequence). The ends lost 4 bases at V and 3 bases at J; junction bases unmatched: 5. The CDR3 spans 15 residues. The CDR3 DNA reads TGCAGTGCTAACAGAGGGACTAGCGGGAGCTACGAGCAGTACTTC. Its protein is CSANRGTSGSYEQYF.

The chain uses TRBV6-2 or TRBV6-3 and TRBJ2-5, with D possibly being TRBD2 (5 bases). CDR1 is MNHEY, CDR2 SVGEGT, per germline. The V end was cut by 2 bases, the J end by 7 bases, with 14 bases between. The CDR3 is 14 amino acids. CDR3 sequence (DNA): TGTGCCAGCAGTTACGACTACCTCTGGAGGACCCAGTACTTC. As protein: CASSYDYLWRTQYF.

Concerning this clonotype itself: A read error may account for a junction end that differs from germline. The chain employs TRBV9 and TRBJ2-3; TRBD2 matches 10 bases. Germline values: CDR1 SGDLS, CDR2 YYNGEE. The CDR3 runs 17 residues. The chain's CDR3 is CTSSVRIAGGRTDTQYF. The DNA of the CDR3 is TGTACCAGCAGCGTCAGAATAGCGGGAGGACGCACAGATACGCAGTATTTT.

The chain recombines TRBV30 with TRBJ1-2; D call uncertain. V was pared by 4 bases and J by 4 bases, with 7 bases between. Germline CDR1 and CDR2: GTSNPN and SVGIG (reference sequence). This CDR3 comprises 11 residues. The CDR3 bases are TGTGCCTGGAATCGGATCTATGGCTACACCTTC. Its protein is CAWNRIYGYTF. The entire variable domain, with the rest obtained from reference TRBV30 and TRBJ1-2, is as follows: SQTIHQWPATLVQPVGSPLSLECTVEGTSNPNLYWYRQAAGRGLQLLFYSVGIGQISSEVPQNLSASRPQDRQFILSSKKLLLSDSGFYLCAWNRIYGYTFGSGTRLTVV.

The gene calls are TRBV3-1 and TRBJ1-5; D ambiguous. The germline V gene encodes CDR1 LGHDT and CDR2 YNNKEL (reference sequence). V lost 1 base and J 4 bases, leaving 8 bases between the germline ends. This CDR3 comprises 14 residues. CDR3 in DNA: TGTGCCAGCAGCCAAGCGGGTAGTAATCAGCCCCAGCATTTT. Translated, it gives CASSQAGSNQPQHF. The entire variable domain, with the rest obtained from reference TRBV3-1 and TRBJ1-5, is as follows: DTAVSQTPKYLVTQMGNDKSIKCEQNLGHDTMYWYKQDSKKFLKIMFSYNNKELIINETVPNRFSPKSPDKAHLNLHINSLELGDSAVYFCASSQAGSNQPQHFGDGTRLSIL.

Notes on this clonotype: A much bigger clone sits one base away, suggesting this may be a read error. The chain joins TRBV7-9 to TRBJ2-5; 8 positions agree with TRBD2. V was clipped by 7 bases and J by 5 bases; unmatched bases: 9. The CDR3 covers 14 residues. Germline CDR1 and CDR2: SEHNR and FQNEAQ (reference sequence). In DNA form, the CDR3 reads TGTGCCAGCAACTCGACCGGCGGGGGGGAGACCCAGTACTTC. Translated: CASNSTGGGETQYF. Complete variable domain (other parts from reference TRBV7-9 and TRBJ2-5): DTGVSQNPRHKITKRGQNVTFRCDPISEHNRLYWYRQTLGQGPEFLTYFQNEAQLEKSRLLSDRFSAERPKGSFSTLEIQRTEQGDSAMYLCASNSTGGGETQYFGPGTRLLVL.

DNA of the CDR3: TGTGCCAGCAGCCTCCTTAGAGGCAGACTGTACTTC. It yields the protein CASSLLRGRLYF. The J gene is TRBJ2-7, the V gene TRBV12-3 or TRBV12-4, with unresolved D. The CDR3 covers 12 residues. The V and J ends lost 6 bases and 12 bases respectively, with 18 bases between them.

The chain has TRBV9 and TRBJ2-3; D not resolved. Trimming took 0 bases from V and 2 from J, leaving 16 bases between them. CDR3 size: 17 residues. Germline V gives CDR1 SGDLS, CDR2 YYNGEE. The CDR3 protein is CASSVASVRVYTDTQYF. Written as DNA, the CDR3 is TGTGCCAGCAGCGTAGCTTCGGTCCGTGTGTACACAGATACGCAGTATTTT.

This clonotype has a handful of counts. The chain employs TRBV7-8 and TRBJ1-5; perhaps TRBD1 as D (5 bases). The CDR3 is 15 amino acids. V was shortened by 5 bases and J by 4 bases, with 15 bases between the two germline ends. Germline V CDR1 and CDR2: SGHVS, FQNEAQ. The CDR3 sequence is CASSRGGVRNQPQHF. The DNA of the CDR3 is TGTGCCAGCAGCCGGGGGGGGGTACGGAATCAGCCCCAGCATTTT.

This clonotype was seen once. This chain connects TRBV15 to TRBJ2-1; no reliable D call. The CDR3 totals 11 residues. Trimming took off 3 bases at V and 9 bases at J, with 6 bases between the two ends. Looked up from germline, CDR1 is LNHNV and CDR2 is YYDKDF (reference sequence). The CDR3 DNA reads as TGTGCCACCAGCAGGCTTAGTGAGCAGTTCTTC. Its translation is CATSRLSEQFF.

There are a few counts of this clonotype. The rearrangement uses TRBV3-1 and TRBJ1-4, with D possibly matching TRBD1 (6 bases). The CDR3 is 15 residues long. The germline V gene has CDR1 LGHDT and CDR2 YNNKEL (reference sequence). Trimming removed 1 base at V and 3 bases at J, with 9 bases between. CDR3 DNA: TGTGCCAGCAGCCAAGCCAGGGGAGCTAATGAAAAACTGTTTTTT. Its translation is CASSQARGANEKLFF.

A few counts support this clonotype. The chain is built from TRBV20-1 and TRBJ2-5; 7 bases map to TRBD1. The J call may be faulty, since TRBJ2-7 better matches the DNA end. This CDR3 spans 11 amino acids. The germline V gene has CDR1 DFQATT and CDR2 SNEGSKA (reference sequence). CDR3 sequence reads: CSGQGTDEQYF. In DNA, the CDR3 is TGCAGTGGACAGGGAACAGACGAGCAGTACTTC.

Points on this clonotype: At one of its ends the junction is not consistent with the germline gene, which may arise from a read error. The CDR3 region is CAGSFSASGVPRWETQYF. Written as DNA, the CDR3 is TGTGCCGGCAGCTTTAGCGCGAGCGGAGTACCCCGCTGGGAGACCCAGTACTTC. The chain is built from TRBV7-9 and TRBJ2-7, with D perhaps TRBD2 (5 bases). The DNA end is a closer match to TRBJ2-5, so the J assignment may be wrong. CDR1 SEHNR and CDR2 FQNEAQ come from the germline V gene (reference sequence). The CDR3 is 18 amino acids.

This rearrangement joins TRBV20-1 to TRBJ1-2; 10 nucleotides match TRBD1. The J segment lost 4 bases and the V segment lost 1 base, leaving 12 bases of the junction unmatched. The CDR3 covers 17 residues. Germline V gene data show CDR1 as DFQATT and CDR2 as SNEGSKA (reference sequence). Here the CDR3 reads CSARGLPGTGDGYGYTF. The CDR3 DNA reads TGCAGTGCTAGAGGACTACCTGGGACAGGGGATGGCTATGGCTACACCTTC.

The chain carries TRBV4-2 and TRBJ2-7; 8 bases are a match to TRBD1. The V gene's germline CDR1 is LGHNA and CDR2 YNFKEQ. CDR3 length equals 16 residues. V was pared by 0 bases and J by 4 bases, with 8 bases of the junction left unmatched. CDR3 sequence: CASSQDVKDRVYEQYF. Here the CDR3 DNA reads TGTGCCAGCAGCCAAGATGTTAAGGACAGGGTTTACGAGCAGTACTTC.

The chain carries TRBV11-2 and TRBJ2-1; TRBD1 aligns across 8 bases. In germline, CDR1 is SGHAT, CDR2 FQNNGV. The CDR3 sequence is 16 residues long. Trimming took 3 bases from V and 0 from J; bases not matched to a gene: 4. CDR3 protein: CASSFTGGSSYNEQFF. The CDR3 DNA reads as TGTGCCAGCAGCTTCACAGGGGGATCCTCCTACAATGAGCAGTTCTTC. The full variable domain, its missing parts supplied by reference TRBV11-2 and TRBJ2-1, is EAGVAQSPRYKIIEKRQSVAFWCNPISGHATLYWYQQILGQGPKLLIQFQNNGVVDDSQLPKDRFSAERLKGVDSTLKIQPAKLEDSAVYLCASSFTGGSSYNEQFFGPGTRLTVL.

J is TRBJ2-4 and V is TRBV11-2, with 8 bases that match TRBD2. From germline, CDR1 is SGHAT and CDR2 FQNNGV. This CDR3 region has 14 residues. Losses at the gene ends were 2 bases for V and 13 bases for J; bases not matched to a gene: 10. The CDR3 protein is CASSLTPGGGEQYF. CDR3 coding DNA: TGTGCCAGCAGCTTAACCCCGGGGGGGGGAGAGCAGTACTTC.

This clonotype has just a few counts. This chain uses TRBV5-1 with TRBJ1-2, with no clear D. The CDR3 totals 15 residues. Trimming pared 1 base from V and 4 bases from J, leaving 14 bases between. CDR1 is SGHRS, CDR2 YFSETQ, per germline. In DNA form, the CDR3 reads TGCGCCAGCAGCTTGACGGAAAGTGTATCCTATGGCTACACCTTC. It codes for CASSLTESVSYGYTF.